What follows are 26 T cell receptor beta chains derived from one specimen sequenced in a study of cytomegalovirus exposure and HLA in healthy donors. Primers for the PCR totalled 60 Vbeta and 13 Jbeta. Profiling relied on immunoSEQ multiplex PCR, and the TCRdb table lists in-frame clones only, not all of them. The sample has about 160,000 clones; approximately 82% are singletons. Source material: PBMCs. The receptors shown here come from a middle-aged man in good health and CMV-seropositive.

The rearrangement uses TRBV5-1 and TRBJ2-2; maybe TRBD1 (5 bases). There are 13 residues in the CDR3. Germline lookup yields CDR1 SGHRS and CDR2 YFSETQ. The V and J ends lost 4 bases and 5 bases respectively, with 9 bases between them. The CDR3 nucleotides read TGCGCCAGCAGCCCGACAGTGACCGGGGAGCTGTTTTTT. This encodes CASSPTVTGELFF.

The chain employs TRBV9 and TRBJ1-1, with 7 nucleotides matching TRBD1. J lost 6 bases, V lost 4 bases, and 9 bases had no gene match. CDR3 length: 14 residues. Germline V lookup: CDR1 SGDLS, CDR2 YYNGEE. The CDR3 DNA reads TGTGCCAGCAGCTTCGGACAGGCAGTTTCTGAAGCTTTCTTT. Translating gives CASSFGQAVSEAFF.

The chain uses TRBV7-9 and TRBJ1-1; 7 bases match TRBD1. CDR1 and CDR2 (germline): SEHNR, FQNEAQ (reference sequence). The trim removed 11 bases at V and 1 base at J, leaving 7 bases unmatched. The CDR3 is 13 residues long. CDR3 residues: CAGHRGGNTEAFF. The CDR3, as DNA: TGTGCCGGCCACAGGGGCGGGAACACTGAAGCTTTCTTT.

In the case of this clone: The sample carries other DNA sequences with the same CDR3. In nucleotides, the CDR3 is TGTGCCAGCAGCTTGGGGCAGGGGAGCAATCAGCCCCAGCATTTT. It is translated as CASSLGQGSNQPQHF. J is TRBJ1-5 and V is TRBV5-6, with D possibly being TRBD1 (6 bases). CDR3 length: 15 amino acids. The V and J ends lost 0 bases and 1 base respectively, with 8 bases between them. Germline CDR1 is SGHDT and CDR2 is YYEEEE.

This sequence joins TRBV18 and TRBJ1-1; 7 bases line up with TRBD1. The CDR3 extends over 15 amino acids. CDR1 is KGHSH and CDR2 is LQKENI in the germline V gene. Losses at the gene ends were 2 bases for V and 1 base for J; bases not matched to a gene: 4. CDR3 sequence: CASSPGQVKNTEAFF. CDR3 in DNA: TGTGCCAGCTCACCAGGACAGGTAAAGAACACTGAAGCTTTCTTT.

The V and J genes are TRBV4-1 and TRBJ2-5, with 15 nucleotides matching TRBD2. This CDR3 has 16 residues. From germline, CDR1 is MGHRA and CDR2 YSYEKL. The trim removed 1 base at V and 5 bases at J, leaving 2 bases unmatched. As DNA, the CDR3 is TGCGCCAGCAGCCAAGGGACTAGCGGGAGGGACGAGACCCAGTACTTC. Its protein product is CASSQGTSGRDETQYF.

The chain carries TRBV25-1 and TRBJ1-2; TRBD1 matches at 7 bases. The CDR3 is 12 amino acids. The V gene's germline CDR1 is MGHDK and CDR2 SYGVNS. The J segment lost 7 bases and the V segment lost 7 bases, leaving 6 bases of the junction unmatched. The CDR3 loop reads CASTDRVGGYTF. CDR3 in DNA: TGTGCCAGCACCGACAGGGTGGGTGGCTACACCTTC.

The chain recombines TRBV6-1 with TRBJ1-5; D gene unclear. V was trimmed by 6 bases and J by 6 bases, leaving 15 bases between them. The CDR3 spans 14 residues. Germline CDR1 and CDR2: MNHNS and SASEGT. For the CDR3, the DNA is TGTGCCAGCAGCGAGGGCAGAGTGGGTCAGCCCCAGCATTTT. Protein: CASSEGRVGQPQHF.

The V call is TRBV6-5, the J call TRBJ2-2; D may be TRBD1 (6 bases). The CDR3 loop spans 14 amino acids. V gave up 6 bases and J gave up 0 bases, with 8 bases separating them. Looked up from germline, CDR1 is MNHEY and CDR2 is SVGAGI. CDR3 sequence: CASRAGANTGELFF. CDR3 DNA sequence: TGTGCCAGCAGGGCAGGGGCGAACACCGGGGAGCTGTTTTTT.

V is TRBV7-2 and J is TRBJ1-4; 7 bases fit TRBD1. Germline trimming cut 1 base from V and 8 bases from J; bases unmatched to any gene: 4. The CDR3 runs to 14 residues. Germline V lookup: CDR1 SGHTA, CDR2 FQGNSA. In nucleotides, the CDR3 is TGTGCCAGCAGCTTAGGGACAGGAAAGGAAAAACTGTTTTTT. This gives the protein CASSLGTGKEKLFF.

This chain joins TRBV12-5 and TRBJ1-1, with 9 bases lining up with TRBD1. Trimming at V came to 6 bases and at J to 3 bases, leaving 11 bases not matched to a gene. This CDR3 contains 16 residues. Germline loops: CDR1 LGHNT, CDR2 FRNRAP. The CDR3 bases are TGTGCTAGTGGCCTATACAGGGGGCGAGGGGACACTGAAGCTTTCTTT. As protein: CASGLYRGRGDTEAFF.

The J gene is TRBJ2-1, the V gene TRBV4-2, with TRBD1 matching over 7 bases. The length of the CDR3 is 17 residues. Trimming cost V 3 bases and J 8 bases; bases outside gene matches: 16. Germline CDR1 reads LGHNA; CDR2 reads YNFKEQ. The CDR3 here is CASSQYAGGSESDEQFF. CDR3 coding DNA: TGTGCCAGCAGCCAGTATGCAGGGGGATCAGAATCGGATGAGCAGTTCTTC.

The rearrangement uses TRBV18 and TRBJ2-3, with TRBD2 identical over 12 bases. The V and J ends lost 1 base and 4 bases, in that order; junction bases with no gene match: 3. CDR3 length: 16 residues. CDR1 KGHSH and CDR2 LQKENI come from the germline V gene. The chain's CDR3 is CASSPQLAGGSDTQYF. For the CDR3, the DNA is TGTGCCAGCTCACCACAACTAGCGGGGGGTTCAGATACGCAGTATTTT.

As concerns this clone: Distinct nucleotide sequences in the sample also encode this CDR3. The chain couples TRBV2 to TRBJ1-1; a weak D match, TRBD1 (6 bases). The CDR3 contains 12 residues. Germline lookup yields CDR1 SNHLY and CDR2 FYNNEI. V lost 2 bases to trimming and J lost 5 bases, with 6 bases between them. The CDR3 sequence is CASSEQGTEAFF. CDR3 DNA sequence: TGTGCCAGCAGTGAACAGGGGACTGAAGCTTTCTTT.

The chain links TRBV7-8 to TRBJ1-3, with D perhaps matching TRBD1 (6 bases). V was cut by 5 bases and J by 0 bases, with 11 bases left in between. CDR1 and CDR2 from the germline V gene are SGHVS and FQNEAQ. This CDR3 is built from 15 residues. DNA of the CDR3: TGTGCCAGCAGCCAGGGGTACAGCTCTGGAAACACCATATATTTT. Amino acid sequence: CASSQGYSSGNTIYF.

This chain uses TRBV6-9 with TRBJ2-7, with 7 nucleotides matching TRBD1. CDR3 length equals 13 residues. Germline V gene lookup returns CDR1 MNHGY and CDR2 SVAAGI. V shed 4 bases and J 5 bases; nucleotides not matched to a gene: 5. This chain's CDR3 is CASSSEGAHEQYV. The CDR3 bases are TGTGCCAGCAGTTCTGAGGGGGCCCACGAGCAGTACGTC.

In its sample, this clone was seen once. The CDR3 loop reads CASSRDILAKNIQYF. Here the CDR3 DNA reads TGTGCCAGCAGTCGGGACATATTAGCCAAAAACATTCAGTACTTC. The rearrangement uses TRBV6-5 and TRBJ2-4, with D possibly being TRBD1 (6 bases). Trimming removed 5 bases from V and 0 bases from J, with 11 bases in between. The CDR3 contains 15 residues. Germline lookup yields CDR1 MNHEY and CDR2 SVGAGI.

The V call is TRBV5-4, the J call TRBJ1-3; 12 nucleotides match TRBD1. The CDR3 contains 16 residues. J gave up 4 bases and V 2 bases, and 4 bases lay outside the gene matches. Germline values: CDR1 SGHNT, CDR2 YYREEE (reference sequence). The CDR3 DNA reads TGTGCCAGCAGCTTTGGGACAGGGGGCGCCGGAAACACCATATATTTT. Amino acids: CASSFGTGGAGNTIYF.

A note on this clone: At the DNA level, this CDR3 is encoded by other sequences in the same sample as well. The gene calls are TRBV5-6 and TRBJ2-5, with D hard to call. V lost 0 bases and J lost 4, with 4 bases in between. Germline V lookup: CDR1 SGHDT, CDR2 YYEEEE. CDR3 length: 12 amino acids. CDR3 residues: CASSLARETQYF. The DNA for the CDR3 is TGTGCCAGCAGCTTGGCCCGAGAGACCCAGTACTTC.

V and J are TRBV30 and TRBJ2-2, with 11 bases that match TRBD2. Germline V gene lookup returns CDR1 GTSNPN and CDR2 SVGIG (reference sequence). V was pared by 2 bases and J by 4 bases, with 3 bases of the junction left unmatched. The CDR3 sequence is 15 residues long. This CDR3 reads CAWSPGLAGTGELFF. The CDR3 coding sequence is TGTGCCTGGAGTCCCGGACTAGCGGGCACCGGGGAGCTGTTTTTT. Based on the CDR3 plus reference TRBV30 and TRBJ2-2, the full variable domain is SQTIHQWPATLVQPVGSPLSLECTVEGTSNPNLYWYRQAAGRGLQLLFYSVGIGQISSEVPQNLSASRPQDRQFILSSKKLLLSDSGFYLCAWSPGLAGTGELFFGEGSRLTVL.

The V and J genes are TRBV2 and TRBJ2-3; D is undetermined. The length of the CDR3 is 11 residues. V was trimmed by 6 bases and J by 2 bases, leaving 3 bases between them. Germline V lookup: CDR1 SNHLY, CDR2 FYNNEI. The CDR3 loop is CASSLTDTQYF. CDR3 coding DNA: TGTGCCAGCAGCCTCACAGATACGCAGTATTTT.

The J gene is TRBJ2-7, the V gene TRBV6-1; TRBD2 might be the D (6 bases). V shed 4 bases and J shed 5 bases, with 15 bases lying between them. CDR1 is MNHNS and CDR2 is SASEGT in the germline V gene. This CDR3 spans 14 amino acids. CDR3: CASSVGGGTDEQYV. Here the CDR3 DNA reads TGTGCCAGCAGTGTGGGGGGAGGAACGGACGAGCAGTACGTC.

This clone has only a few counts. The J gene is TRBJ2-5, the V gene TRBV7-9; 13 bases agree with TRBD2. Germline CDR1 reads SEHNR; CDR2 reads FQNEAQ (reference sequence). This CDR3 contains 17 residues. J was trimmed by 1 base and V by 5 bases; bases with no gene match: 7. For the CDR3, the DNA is TGTGCCAGCAGCGCCAGGACTAGCGGGGGAAGCCAAGAGACCCAGTACTTC. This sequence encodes CASSARTSGGSQETQYF.

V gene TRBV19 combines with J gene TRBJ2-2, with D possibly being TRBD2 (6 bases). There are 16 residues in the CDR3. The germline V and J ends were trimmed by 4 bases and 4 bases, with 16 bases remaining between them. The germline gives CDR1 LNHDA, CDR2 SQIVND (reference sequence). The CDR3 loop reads CASSTPLGLFTGELFF. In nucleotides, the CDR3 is TGTGCCAGTAGTACCCCCTTAGGACTATTCACCGGGGAGCTGTTTTTT.

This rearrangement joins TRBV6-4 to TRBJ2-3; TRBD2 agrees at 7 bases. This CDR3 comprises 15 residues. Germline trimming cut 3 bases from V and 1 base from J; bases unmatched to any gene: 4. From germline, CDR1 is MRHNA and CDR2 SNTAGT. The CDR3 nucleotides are TGTGCCAGCAGTGAAGGTCTAGCGGGCACAGATACGCAGTATTTT. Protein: CASSEGLAGTDTQYF.

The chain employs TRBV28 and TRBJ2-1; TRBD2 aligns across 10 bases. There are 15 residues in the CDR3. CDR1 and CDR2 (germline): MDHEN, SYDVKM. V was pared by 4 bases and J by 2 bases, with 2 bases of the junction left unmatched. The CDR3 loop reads CASSSLAGAYNEQFF. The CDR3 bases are TGTGCCAGCAGTTCCCTAGCGGGAGCCTACAATGAGCAGTTCTTC.